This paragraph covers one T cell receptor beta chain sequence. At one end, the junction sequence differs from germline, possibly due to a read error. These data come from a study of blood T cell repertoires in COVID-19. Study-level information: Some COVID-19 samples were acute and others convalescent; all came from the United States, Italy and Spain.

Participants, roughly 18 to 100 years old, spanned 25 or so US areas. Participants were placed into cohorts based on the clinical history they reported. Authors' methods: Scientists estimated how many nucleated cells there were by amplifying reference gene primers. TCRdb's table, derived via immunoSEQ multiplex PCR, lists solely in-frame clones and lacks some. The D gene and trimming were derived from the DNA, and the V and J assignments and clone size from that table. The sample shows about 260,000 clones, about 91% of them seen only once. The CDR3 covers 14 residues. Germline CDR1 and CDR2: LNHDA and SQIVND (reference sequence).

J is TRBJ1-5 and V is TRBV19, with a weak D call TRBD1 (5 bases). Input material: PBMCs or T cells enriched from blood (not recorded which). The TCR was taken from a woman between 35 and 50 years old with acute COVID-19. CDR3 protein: CAKIDRYSIQPQHF. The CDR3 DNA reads TGTGCCAAAATCGACAGATATAGCATTCAGCCCCAGCATTTT.